These 15 T cell receptor beta chains share one sample of origin, sequenced in a study of breast tumors, draining lymph nodes, adjacent tissues. In TCRdb, the multiplex PCR reads were re-called with MiXCR into one record per CDR3 protein. Of 270,000 or so distinct CDR3 sequences detected, 30% appear once; the ten largest clones hold more than 0.95%. The lymph nodes were axillary draining lymph nodes from breast cancer patients. The specimen was axillary lymph node tissue. These receptors came from a female donor with breast cancer. Some clones in this sample may be carry-over from other donors' samples.

This clonotype was seen ten or more times. The chain has TRBV20-1 and TRBJ2-5, with D hard to call. V gave up 0 bases and J gave up 4 bases, with 12 bases separating them. This CDR3 has 14 amino acids. CDR1 and CDR2 from the germline V gene are DFQATT and SNEGSKA (reference sequence). CDR3 amino acids: CSARDEDQGETQYF. As DNA, the CDR3 is TGCAGTGCTAGAGATGAGGATCAAGGAGAGACCCAGTACTTC.

This clonotype was counted between two and nine times. This chain connects TRBV12-3 or TRBV12-4 to TRBJ2-7; D uncertain. The length of the CDR3 is 14 residues. Trimming took 3 bases from V and 0 from J, leaving 9 bases between them. CDR3 nucleotides: TGTGCCAGCAGTTTCACCGGGCCCTCCTACGAGCAGTACTTC. Protein sequence: CASSFTGPSYEQYF.

This clonotype appeared many times. This CDR3 is CASSLPQRGSYNEQFF. The CDR3 DNA sequence: TGTGCCAGCAGCTTACCCCAGCGGGGCTCCTACAATGAGCAGTTCTTC. This chain links TRBV7-9 with TRBJ2-1, with 7 nucleotides matching TRBD2. The CDR3 has 16 amino acids. The V gene's germline CDR1 is SEHNR and CDR2 FQNEAQ (reference sequence). V gave up 2 bases and J gave up 0 bases; unmatched junction bases: 4.

V gene TRBV15 combines with J gene TRBJ2-7; D is perhaps TRBD1 or TRBD2 (5 bases each). Germline-derived CDR1 and CDR2 are LNHNV and YYDKDF (reference sequence). The CDR3 spans 14 residues. V was clipped by 8 bases and J by 3 bases, with 17 bases between them. The CDR3 sequence: CATFIRGPNYEQYF. As DNA, the CDR3 is TGTGCCACCTTTATCCGGGGCCCGAACTACGAGCAGTACTTC.

On this clonotype itself: The final CDR3 position lacks the conserved phenylalanine or tryptophan, pointing to a likely read error. It is unclear where the CDR3 begins or ends on the DNA, so no DNA is shown, and the CDR3 is as TCRdb lists it. This chain uses TRBV3-2 with TRBJ2-1. TRBV3-2 is a known pseudogene. The CDR3 adds up to 12 amino acids, both ends counted. The CDR3 loop reads CASSPGWNEQFL.

As to this clonotype: A single base separates this from a much larger clone, so it may be a read error. Since no conserved phenylalanine or tryptophan closes the CDR3, a read error is the likely cause. The rearrangement links TRBV10-3 to TRBJ2-6, with a weak D call TRBD1 (6 bases). Germline V gives CDR1 ENHRY, CDR2 SYGVKD. Trimming stripped 4 bases from V and 0 bases from J, with 19 bases between. There are 19 residues in the CDR3. The DNA for the CDR3 is TGTGCCATCAGTGGGGGGCCGGGGCGCGAGGGCTCTGGGGCCAACGTCCTGACTCTC. Residues: CAISGGPGREGSGANVLTL.

This chain joins TRBV11-3 and TRBJ2-1, with D tentatively TRBD1 or TRBD2 (5 bases each). CDR1 and CDR2 from the germline V gene are SGHNT and YENEEA. The V and J ends lost 0 bases and 8 bases respectively, with 17 bases between them. This CDR3 has 16 amino acids. The CDR3 DNA reads as TGTGCCAGCAGCTTAGATCAGCGGCCCCGGGGCCATGAGCAGTTCTTC. As protein: CASSLDQRPRGHEQFF.

This clonotype was detected many times. This chain links TRBV11-1 with TRBJ2-5; no clear D. The germline V and J ends were trimmed by 1 base and 5 bases, with 8 bases remaining between them. The length of the CDR3 is 13 residues. The germline CDR1 and CDR2 sequences are SGHAT and FQDESV (reference sequence). The CDR3 loop reads CASSLGRLETQYF. The CDR3 region has the DNA TGTGCCAGCAGCTTAGGTCGACTGGAGACCCAGTACTTC.

The V gene is TRBV3-1, the J gene TRBJ2-7; D ambiguous. Germline-derived CDR1 and CDR2 are LGHDT and YNNKEL (reference sequence). CDR3 length: 12 residues. With 4 bases removed from V and 7 bases from J, the gap between germline ends came to 11 bases. The CDR3 loop is CASSLLRSEQYF. CDR3 DNA sequence: TGTGCCAGCAGCCTTCTGAGGAGTGAGCAGTACTTC.

This clonotype was counted many times. V and J are TRBV7-9 and TRBJ1-3, with D possibly being TRBD1 (5 bases). The CDR3 length is 16 residues. CDR1 and CDR2 from the germline V gene are SEHNR and FQNEAQ (reference sequence). V lost 1 base and J lost 0, with 10 bases in between. CDR3 residues: CASSLDDSFSGNTIYF. The CDR3 coding sequence is TGTGCCAGCAGCTTAGACGACAGCTTCTCTGGAAACACCATATATTTT.

Ten or more counts support this clonotype. The chain combines TRBV11-3 with TRBJ2-1; the match to TRBD2 covers 8 bases. The CDR3 loop spans 12 amino acids. Looked up from germline, CDR1 is SGHNT and CDR2 is YENEEA. The CDR3 is CASGTRINEQFF. CDR3 coding DNA: TGTGCATCCGGGACTAGAATCAATGAGCAGTTCTTC.

V gene TRBV5-1 combines with J gene TRBJ1-2; no reliable D call. Trimming shortened V by 4 bases and J by 11 bases, and 12 bases separated the two germline ends. Germline V gene sequence: CDR1 SGHRS, CDR2 YFSETQ. There are 11 residues in the CDR3. CDR3 sequence: CASSPTSGYTF. DNA for the CDR3: TGCGCCAGCAGCCCGACTAGCGGATACACCTTC.

In regard to this clonotype: A much larger clone differs by one base, so this may be a read error. The chain is built from TRBV7-9 and TRBJ2-7; 7 nucleotides line up with TRBD2. Trimming cost V 3 bases and J 5 bases; bases outside gene matches: 10. CDR3 length: 15 residues. Germline V gene data show CDR1 as SEHNR and CDR2 as FQNEAQ (reference sequence). The CDR3 loop reads CASSFWLSGIDEQYF. CDR3 coding DNA: TGTGCCAGCAGCTTTTGGCTCAGCGGGATCGACGAGCAGTACTTC. Drawing the rest from reference TRBV7-9 and TRBJ2-7, the complete variable domain is DTGVSQNPRHKITKRGQNVTFRCDPISEHNRLYWYRQTLGQGPEFLTYFQNEAQLEKSRLLSDRFSAERPKGSFSTLEIQRTEQGDSAMYLCASSFWLSGIDEQYFGPGTRLTVT.

With respect to this clonotype: The junction shows a germline mismatch at one end, possibly a read error. The chain combines TRBV7-2 with TRBJ1-6, with 9 bases lining up with TRBD1. The germline CDR1 and CDR2 sequences are SGHTA and FQGNSA. The CDR3 has 13 residues. The CDR3 loop is CASSLAGTGQLSF. CDR3 DNA: TGTGCCAGCAGCTTAGCGGGGACAGGGCAATTGTCTTTT.

The sample holds many counts of this clonotype. The chain joins TRBV12-5 to TRBJ1-6, with a tentative D call TRBD1 (5 bases). CDR3 size: 14 residues. Germline loops: CDR1 LGHNT, CDR2 FRNRAP. V dropped 2 bases and J dropped 6 bases, with 8 bases sitting between them. CDR3 protein: CASGLTGGNSPLHF. The DNA of the CDR3 is TGTGCTAGTGGTTTGACAGGCGGTAATTCACCCCTCCACTTT.